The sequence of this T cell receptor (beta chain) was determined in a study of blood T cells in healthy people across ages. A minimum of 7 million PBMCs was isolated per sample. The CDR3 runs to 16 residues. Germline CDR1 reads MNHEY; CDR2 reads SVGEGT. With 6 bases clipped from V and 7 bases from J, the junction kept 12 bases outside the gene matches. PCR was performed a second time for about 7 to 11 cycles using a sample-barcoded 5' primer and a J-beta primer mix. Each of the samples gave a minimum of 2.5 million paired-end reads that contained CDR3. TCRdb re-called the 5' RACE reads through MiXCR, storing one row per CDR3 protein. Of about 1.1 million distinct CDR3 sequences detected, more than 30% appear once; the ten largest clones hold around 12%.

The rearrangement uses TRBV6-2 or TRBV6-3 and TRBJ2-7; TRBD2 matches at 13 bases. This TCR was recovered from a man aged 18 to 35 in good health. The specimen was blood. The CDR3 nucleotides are TGTGCCAGCAGAGGGACTAGCGGGGAGTCCTACAATGAGCAGTACTTC. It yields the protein CASRGTSGESYNEQYF.